Below, one T cell receptor beta chain is given with its context. These data come from a study of control samples from healthy donors and cancer patients. Profiling relied on immunoSEQ multiplex PCR, and the TCRdb table lists in-frame clones only, not all of them. Of 140,000 to 150,000 clones listed, roughly 89% are singletons. The CDR3 is made up of 13 amino acids. Between the trimmed V and J ends, which lost 6 bases and 0 bases, there was a span of 9 bases. Germline CDR1 MNHEY, CDR2 SMNVEV (reference sequence). The origin of this receptor is a man aged 30 to 45 in good health. The sample consisted of blood. This rearrangement joins TRBV27 to TRBJ2-7, with D maybe TRBD2 (5 bases). In DNA, the CDR3 is TGTGCCAGCAGGGACCGGGACTCCTACGAGCAGTACTTC. Its translation is CASRDRDSYEQYF.